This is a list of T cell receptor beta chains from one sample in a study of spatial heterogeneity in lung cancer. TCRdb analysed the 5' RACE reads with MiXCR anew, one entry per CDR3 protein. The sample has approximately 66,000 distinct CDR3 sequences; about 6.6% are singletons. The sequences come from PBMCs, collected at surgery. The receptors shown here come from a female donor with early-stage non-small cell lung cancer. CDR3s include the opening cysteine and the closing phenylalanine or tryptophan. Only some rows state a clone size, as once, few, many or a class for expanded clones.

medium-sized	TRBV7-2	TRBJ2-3	CASRPVADTQYF
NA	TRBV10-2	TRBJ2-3	CASSGDHLFTDTQYF
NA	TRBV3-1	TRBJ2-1	CASSQSSGRASYNEQFF
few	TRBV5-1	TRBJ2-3	CASSLGLTDTQYF
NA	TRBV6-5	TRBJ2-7	CASSYSRWETNEQYF
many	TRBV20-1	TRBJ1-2	CSAERTGWEYGYTF
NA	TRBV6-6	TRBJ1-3	CASSSTNRAGNTIYF
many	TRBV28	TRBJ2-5	CASRMSGIETQYF
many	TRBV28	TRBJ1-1	CASSFSYANTEAFF
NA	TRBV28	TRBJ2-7	CASRPWGRGYEQYF
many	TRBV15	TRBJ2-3	CATSRSNRGVTDTQYF
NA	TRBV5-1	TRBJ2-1	CASSPPDRVSDNEQFF
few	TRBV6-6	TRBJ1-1	CASSYRGGQAEAFF
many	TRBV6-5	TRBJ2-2	CASTVANTGELFF
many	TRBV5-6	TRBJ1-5	CASSLAGPVGPQHF
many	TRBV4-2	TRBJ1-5	CASSQDKSNQPQHF
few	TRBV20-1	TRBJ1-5	CSARTGGEFQPQHF
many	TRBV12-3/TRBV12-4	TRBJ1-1	CASSLRVGDTEAFF
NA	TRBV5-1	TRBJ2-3	CASRRTSGGTSTDTQYF
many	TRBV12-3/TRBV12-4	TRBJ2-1	CASSLAASGGREFF
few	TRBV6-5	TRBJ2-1	CASSWGNRINEQFF
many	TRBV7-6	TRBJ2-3	CASSPTRGDTQYF
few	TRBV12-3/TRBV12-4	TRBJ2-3	CASRGTASTDTQYF
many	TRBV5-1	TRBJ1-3	CASSLDSTRGNTIYF
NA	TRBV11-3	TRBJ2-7	CASSFGAAASYEQYF
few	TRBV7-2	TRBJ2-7	CASSASFRGEQYF
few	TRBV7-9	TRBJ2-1	CASSITGYEQFF
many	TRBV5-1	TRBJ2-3	CASSGTGTQYF
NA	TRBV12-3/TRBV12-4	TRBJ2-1	CASSLWADNEQFF
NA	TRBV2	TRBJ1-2	CASRRDTLYGYTF
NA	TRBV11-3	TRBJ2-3	CASSLTAAVQYF
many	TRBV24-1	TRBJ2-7	CATSDARSDYEQYF
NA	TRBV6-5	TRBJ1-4	CASRRDPSKEELFF
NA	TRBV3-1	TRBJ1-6	CASSSGGSPLHF
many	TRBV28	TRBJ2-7	CASSFSPLAGVRTQYF
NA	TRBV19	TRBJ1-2	CASSTNRAANYGYTF
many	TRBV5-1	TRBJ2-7	CASNGGPTYEQYF